This TCR beta chain was documented in a study of T cells in Graves' hyperthyroidism and ophthalmopathy (dated by TCRdb to about 2019). Study-level background: Peripheral blood samples were taken at initial diagnosis, before any treatment was given. A discovery cohort of around 98 patients, fewer than 50 with Graves' ophthalmopathy and fewer than 65 with stable Graves' hyperthyroidism, was used to find distinguishing TCR V-J signatures. An independent validation cohort of fewer than 20 hyperthyroidism patients and 17 patients who later progressed to ophthalmopathy tested prospective prediction of ophthalmopathy. The 100 discovery patients were divided at random into training and test sets in a 7:3 ratio. In roughly six Graves' hyperthyroidism patients, the study also compared T-cell repertoires from thyroid tissue with T-cell repertoires from blood. After sampling, hyperthyroidism patients received methimazole starting at 30 mg daily, and ophthalmopathy patients received high-dose intravenous methylprednisolone. According to the paper, TCR Vbeta CDR3 sequencing was carried out on 135 peripheral blood samples, which came from under 50 ophthalmopathy, some 73 hyperthyroidism and about 17 progressor patients.

In the case of this clonotype: Its antigen is still unknown. A read error may explain this, as a much larger clone is one base away.

Ophthalmopathy patients had moderately to severely active disease, with a Clinical Activity Score of 3 or more, a NOSPECS grade of 4 or more, and a disease duration of less than 3 months. Exclusion was applied to patients with uncontrolled infections, other autoimmune diseases, pregnancy or lactation. Diagnoses were established on the basis of clinical symptoms, serum thyroxine and TRAb, thyroid ultrasound, and orbital computed tomography. PBMCs were separated from roughly 10 ml of fresh peripheral blood using Ficoll-Paque density gradient centrifugation. Total RNA was extracted using Trizol reagent, and RNA quality was assessed on an Agilent 2100 Bioanalyzer. The TCR beta CDR3 regions were amplified from RNA transcripts. The first round of RT-PCR for the TCR CDR3 was performed with the HTBI primer set and the Qiagen OneStep RT-PCR kit. A second multiplex PCR round built the libraries, followed by size selection and purification. Libraries were sequenced paired-end with 100 bp reads on an Illumina HiSeq2000. Per the original workflow: SOAPnuke was used to process the raw data, with reads discarded if the reads contained adapters or uncalled bases, had a mean Phred below 15, or lacked an exact constant-primer or identifier match. COPE v1.2.5 was used to merge high-quality paired reads, and clonotypes were defined as unique nucleotide sequences. MiTCR v1.1 was used to align clonotypes to the IMGT TRBV, TRBD and TRBJ reference segments. The analysis included only V-J combinations with a frequency above 0.0001, which together covered around 99% of the repertoires. A TCS score was defined as the ratio between F50 (clonal expansion) and ExV (chaos), using BLOSUM62-based TCRdist between CDR3 peptides within each V-J. Welch's t-statistics and random forest reduced roughly 540 V-J features to roughly 13, which were used in a naive Bayes classifier (R e1071). The public sequencing data were trimmed at Q25 with fastp and processed into clonotypes with MiXCR by TCRdb, which kept only in-frame beta chains. Rows with one shared CDR3 protein collapse into an entry with the most common genes and DNA. TCRdb's processing, not the study's, gives the V and J calls here. The sample records approximately 300,000 distinct CDR3 sequences, about a sixth of which are singletons. The ten top clones hold roughly 53% of the sample.

Results and caveats for the whole study, not just this receptor: Blood samples also contained most of the expanded thyroid clonotypes (frequency above 0.001), which suggests that blood repertoires may reflect thyroid immune responses. Ophthalmopathy was separated from stable hyperthyroidism by a 13 V-J signature model, with around 90% sensitivity and about 81% specificity obtained in cross-validation and 80%/75% obtained in testing. Sample size was not statistically predetermined, and blinding of investigators to group allocation was not performed. In validation, the model predicted progression to ophthalmopathy a median of about 6 months before onset, with over 55% sensitivity and about 72% specificity.

This clonotype was obtained from a woman aged 60 to 75 with Graves' ophthalmopathy. Sequencing was done on a sample of blood.

The CDR3 is CSALNRASYDYTF. The nucleotide sequence is given as TGCAGTGCCCTTAACAGGGCAAGTTATGACTACACCTTC. This receptor chain uses TRBV20-1 and TRBJ1-2; a weak D assignment points to TRBD1 (6 bases agree). The cysteine opens and the phenylalanine closes a CDR3 of 13 amino acids. CDR3 DNA is the only sequence kept; it has 39 bases, read in frame from the first base. CDR1 and CDR2 are drawn from the germline V gene (reference sequence): DFQATT, SNEGSKA.